The sequence of this T cell receptor beta chain was determined in a study of shared clonotypes between healthy human individuals. Study conclusions and caveats: Donor scarcity curtailed the genetic and exposure-history diversity represented herein. An anticipated effect of sequencing depth on clonotype sharing among donors was recognized. Relative to clonotypes present in all four donors, those not shared had lower generation probabilities.

Germline CDR1 MGHDK, CDR2 SYGVNS. The ends were cut back, 4 bases at V and 8 bases at J, with 8 bases in the middle. The CDR3 sequence is 11 residues long. With respect to this clone: The antigen is undetermined.

Assay runs were performed at deep level. TCRdb's copy holds only in-frame clones and misses some; the assay was immunoSEQ multiplex PCR. Here the sample spans roughly 1,100,000 clones, around 76% being singletons. This clonotype was sampled from a man between 18 and 35 years old in good health. The sequenced sample was memory CD4+ T cells sorted from blood. Subset: CD45RA-negative fraction. The rearrangement uses TRBV25-1 and TRBJ1-2; no clear D. The CDR3, as DNA: TGTGCCAGCAGTGCGATCGGGGGCTACACCTTC. Translation: CASSAIGGYTF.